The present entry profiles one T cell receptor (beta chain) with its context. This sample is drawn from a study of blood T cell repertoires in COVID-19. About the study: Collection of acute and convalescent COVID-19 samples took place in the United States, Italy and Spain. Sample material is recorded as cDNA or gDNA derived from T cells, B-cell-depleted T cells, or PBMCs.

V was shortened by 7 bases and J by 8 bases, with 10 bases between the two germline ends. This CDR3 is 11 amino acids long. The V gene's germline CDR1 is SGHTA and CDR2 FQGNSA. Original analysis: Nucleated cell counts were estimated from reference gene primer amplification. Using immunoSEQ multiplex PCR, the repertoire was profiled, and TCRdb retains in-frame clones only, with some absent. That table is the source of V, J and clone size, and D and trimming were worked out from the DNA. The sample holds fewer than 200,000 clones; about 85% are singletons and the top ten take 9.8%. The clonotype was recovered from a woman aged 80 or over with acute or convalescent COVID-19. The chain uses TRBV7-2 and TRBJ2-3; unclear D gene. Sequenced: peripheral blood. CDR3 sequence reads: CASTPKSTQYF. The CDR3 DNA reads TGTGCCAGCACCCCAAAATCTACGCAGTATTTT.